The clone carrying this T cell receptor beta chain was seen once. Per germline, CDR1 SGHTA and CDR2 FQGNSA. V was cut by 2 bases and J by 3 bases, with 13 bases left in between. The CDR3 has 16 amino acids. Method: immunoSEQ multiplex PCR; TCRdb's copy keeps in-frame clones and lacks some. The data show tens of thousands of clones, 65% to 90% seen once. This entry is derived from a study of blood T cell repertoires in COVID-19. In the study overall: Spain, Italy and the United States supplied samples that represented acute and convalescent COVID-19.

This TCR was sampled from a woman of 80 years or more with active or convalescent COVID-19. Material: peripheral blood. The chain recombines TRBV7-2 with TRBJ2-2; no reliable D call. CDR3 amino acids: CASSLNPGAYTGELFF. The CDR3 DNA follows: TGTGCCAGCAGCTTAAACCCCGGTGCATACACCGGGGAGCTGTTTTTT. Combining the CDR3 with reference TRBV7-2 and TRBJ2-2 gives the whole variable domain GAGVSQSPSNKVTEKGKDVELRCDPISGHTALYWYRQSLGQGLEFLIYFQGNSAPDKSGLPSDRFSAERTGGSVSTLTIQRTQQEDSAVYLCASSLNPGAYTGELFFGEGSRLTVL.